These 26 T cell receptor beta chains were sequenced from one sample in a study of T-cell reconstitution after alpha-beta-depleted transplantation in children. Using unique molecular identifiers, the investigators prepared the TCRbeta library. A single record per CDR3 protein comes from TCRdb applying MiXCR to the PCR reads. The sample lists about 980,000 distinct CDR3 sequences; 25% to 35% were seen once. The sequenced sample was PBMCs, mostly from graft donor cells, obtained 360 days after TCRalphabeta/CD19-depleted stem cell transplant. The receptor source for this set is a boy younger than two who had a stem cell transplant for SCID, so the T cells may come from the graft donor.

Concerning this clonotype itself: The junction departs from germline at one end; a sequencing error may be responsible. This chain links TRBV11-2 with TRBJ2-7; 7 bases align to TRBD1. CDR1 and CDR2 (germline): SGHAT, FQNNGV. The CDR3 length is 15 residues. This CDR3 reads CASTLPGQSFYEQYF. CDR3 bases: TGTGCCAGCACCTTACCGGGACAGTCCTTCTACGAGCAGTACTTC.

This clonotype was detected a few times. CDR3 loop: CASSSGQGRGYEQYF. The DNA of the CDR3 is TGTGCCAGCTCGTCCGGACAGGGAAGGGGTTACGAGCAGTACTTC. The V and J genes are TRBV18 and TRBJ2-7; TRBD1 agrees at 8 bases. The CDR3 is 15 amino acids. The trim removed 6 bases at V and 4 bases at J, leaving 11 bases unmatched. Germline lookup yields CDR1 KGHSH and CDR2 LQKENI.

This clonotype was seen more than once but under ten times. The chain is built from TRBV4-3 and TRBJ1-4; D gene uncertain. In germline, CDR1 is LGHNA, CDR2 YSLEER. Trimming stripped 0 bases from V and 8 bases from J, with 16 bases between. The CDR3 is 16 residues long. Here the CDR3 reads CASSQDRLPLGEKLFF. Here the CDR3 DNA reads TGCGCCAGCAGCCAAGATCGGTTACCTCTTGGGGAAAAACTGTTTTTT.

The chain combines TRBV10-3 with TRBJ2-1, with D unclear. The CDR3 extends over 15 amino acids. From germline, CDR1 is ENHRY and CDR2 SYGVKD. Trimming left V 5 bases short and J 0 bases short, with 11 bases between. The CDR3 DNA is TGTGCCATCAGTACCGGACCCGGCTCCTACAATGAGCAGTTCTTC. It specifies CAISTGPGSYNEQFF.

In its sample, this clonotype was seen a few times. The rearrangement joins TRBV4-1 to TRBJ2-1; TRBD2 matches at 15 bases. The CDR3 covers 16 residues. Germline V gene sequence: CDR1 MGHRA, CDR2 YSYEKL. With V trimmed by 3 bases and J by 10 bases, 7 bases remained unmatched. Written as DNA, the CDR3 is TGCGCCAGCAGCCAGATCGGACTAGCGGGGGGGATAGAGCAGTTCTTC. Translation gives CASSQIGLAGGIEQFF.

This clonotype appeared a few times. The rearrangement uses TRBV12-3 or TRBV12-4 and TRBJ2-1; 9 nucleotides match TRBD1. After removal of 4 bases from V and 2 bases from J, the junction contained 9 bases not matched to a gene. CDR3 size: 17 residues. The CDR3 DNA sequence: TGTGCCAGCAGTTCGGAACAGGGGGCCCTCACCTACAATGAGCAGTTCTTC. This codes for CASSSEQGALTYNEQFF.

This clonotype was recorded a few times. The rearrangement links TRBV3-1 to TRBJ2-7; 7 nucleotides line up with TRBD1. CDR3 size: 15 residues. With V trimmed by 3 bases and J by 3 bases, 8 bases remained unmatched. CDR1 is LGHDT and CDR2 is YNNKEL in the germline V gene (reference sequence). The CDR3, as DNA: TGTGCCAGCAGCCAGACAGGGACAGAAGACTACGAGCAGTACTTC. This sequence encodes CASSQTGTEDYEQYF.

This clonotype was recorded a few times. This chain joins TRBV7-2 and TRBJ1-2, with a possible D match to TRBD1 (6 bases). Germline CDR1 is SGHTA and CDR2 is FQGNSA. The CDR3 has 13 residues. V gave up 5 bases and J gave up 8 bases, with 15 bases separating them. The CDR3 coding sequence is TGTGCCAGCAGCCGCGACAGGCCGGGAGGCTACACCTTC. Translating gives CASSRDRPGGYTF.

The chain links TRBV15 to TRBJ2-7, with D perhaps TRBD1 (5 bases). The CDR3 is 15 amino acids. Germline assignment: CDR1 LNHNV and CDR2 YYDKDF (reference sequence). Deletions cut 4 bases from V and 2 bases from J, with 15 bases between. CDR3 loop: CATSTRPTAPYEQYF. The CDR3 nucleotides are TGTGCCACCAGCACCCGACCGACAGCTCCCTACGAGCAGTACTTC.

V gene TRBV5-8 combines with J gene TRBJ1-6; TRBD1 aligns across 8 bases. CDR1 is SGHTS, CDR2 YDEGEE, per germline. J was trimmed by 7 bases and V by 5 bases; bases with no gene match: 8. The CDR3 totals 15 residues. The CDR3 spells CASSPGQGVNSPLHF. Here the CDR3 DNA reads TGTGCCAGCAGTCCCGGACAGGGAGTGAATTCACCCCTCCACTTT.

This clonotype was seen repeatedly, ten times or more. The chain combines TRBV27 with TRBJ2-3; 14 bases fit TRBD2. J gave up 7 bases and V 3 bases, and 3 bases lay outside the gene matches. CDR1 is MNHEY and CDR2 is SMNVEV in the germline V gene (reference sequence). The CDR3 has 15 amino acids. CDR3 in amino acids: CASSFGTSGGYTQYF. The CDR3 bases are TGTGCCAGCAGTTTCGGGACTAGCGGGGGCTATACGCAGTATTTT.

The chain links TRBV27 to TRBJ2-7, with 7 bases identical to TRBD1. The CDR3 consists of 15 residues. The trim removed 5 bases at V and 0 bases at J, leaving 7 bases unmatched. In germline, CDR1 is MNHEY, CDR2 SMNVEV (reference sequence). CDR3 DNA sequence: TGTGCCAGCAGTCTCGACAGGGTCAGCTCCTACGAGCAGTACTTC. Translated: CASSLDRVSSYEQYF.

This clonotype was observed once. At one of its ends the junction is not consistent with the germline gene, which may arise from a read error. This chain connects TRBV7-9 to TRBJ2-7; D is uncertain. From germline, CDR1 is SEHNR and CDR2 FQNEAQ (reference sequence). The length of the CDR3 is 13 residues. CDR3 in DNA: TGTGCCAGCAGCTTAACAGTGACCTCCGAGCAGAACTTC. It yields the protein CASSLTVTSEQNF.

The table lists this clonotype with a few counts. This rearrangement joins TRBV2 to TRBJ2-1; possibly TRBD2 for D (6 bases). V gave up 3 bases and J gave up 6 bases, with 12 bases separating them. The germline V gene has CDR1 SNHLY and CDR2 FYNNEI. This CDR3 has 14 residues. The CDR3 nucleotides read TGTGCCAGCAGTGAGCGACTAGTCTCCAATGAGCAGTTCTTC. This encodes CASSERLVSNEQFF. The full variable domain, with the rest looked up from reference TRBV2 and TRBJ2-1, is EPEVTQTPSHQVTQMGQEVILRCVPISNHLYFYWYRQILGQKVEFLVSFYNNEISEKSEIFDDQFSVERPDGSNFTLKIRSTKLEDSAMYFCASSERLVSNEQFFGPGTRLTVL.

The chain joins TRBV4-1 to TRBJ2-5, with TRBD2 matching 9 bases. The CDR3 length is 15 residues. Germline trimming cut 1 base from V and 4 bases from J; bases unmatched to any gene: 4. The germline CDR1 and CDR2 sequences are MGHRA and YSYEKL. This CDR3 reads CASSQVGTSRETQYF. The CDR3 DNA reads as TGCGCCAGCAGCCAAGTCGGGACTAGCCGAGAGACCCAGTACTTC.

This clonotype was counted at least ten times. This chain joins TRBV7-2 and TRBJ1-1; D gene uncertain. This CDR3 is built from 12 residues. V was clipped by 6 bases and J by 0 bases, with 5 bases between them. CDR1 is SGHTA and CDR2 is FQGNSA in the germline V gene. CDR3 coding DNA: TGTGCCAGCAGGGTGTTGAACACTGAAGCTTTCTTT. This gives the protein CASRVLNTEAFF. Based on the CDR3 plus reference TRBV7-2 and TRBJ1-1, the full variable domain is GAGVSQSPSNKVTEKGKDVELRCDPISGHTALYWYRQSLGQGLEFLIYFQGNSAPDKSGLPSDRFSAERTGGSVSTLTIQRTQQEDSAVYLCASRVLNTEAFFGQGTRLTVV.

This clonotype was detected only a few times. This chain uses TRBV24-1 with TRBJ2-1, with D hard to call. The CDR3 extends over 11 amino acids. From germline, CDR1 is KGHDR and CDR2 SFDVKD. V was shortened by 4 bases and J by 11 bases, with 8 bases between the two germline ends. The CDR3 here is CATSDRGKQFF. The CDR3, as DNA: TGTGCCACCAGTGACCGTGGCAAGCAGTTCTTC.

This clonotype has just a few counts. The chain joins TRBV20-1 to TRBJ2-1; maybe TRBD2 (5 bases). This CDR3 contains 15 residues. Trimming stripped 0 bases from V and 3 bases from J, with 12 bases between. Germline CDR1 reads DFQATT; CDR2 reads SNEGSKA (reference sequence). The CDR3 loop reads CSARDVEGLYNEQFF. The DNA for the CDR3 is TGCAGTGCTAGAGATGTTGAGGGCCTCTACAATGAGCAGTTCTTC.

The chain employs TRBV7-9 and TRBJ2-1; the match to TRBD1 covers 7 bases. The CDR3 runs to 13 residues. Germline values: CDR1 SEHNR, CDR2 FQNEAQ (reference sequence). Trimming took 6 bases from V and 8 from J; bases not matched to a gene: 7. The CDR3 loop is CASSRFTGDEQFF. CDR3 in DNA: TGTGCCAGCAGTCGATTTACAGGGGATGAGCAGTTCTTC.

This clonotype was found a few times. The V call is TRBV18, the J call TRBJ1-1; 7 nucleotides align to TRBD1. The V segment lost 3 bases and the J segment 5 bases; nucleotides outside the gene matches: 6. Per germline, CDR1 KGHSH and CDR2 LQKENI. CDR3 size: 14 residues. The CDR3 protein is CASSPEQGRTEAFF. The CDR3 DNA follows: TGTGCCAGCTCACCGGAACAGGGGAGGACTGAAGCTTTCTTT.

The CDR3 region is CASTAITGWGQETQYF. CDR3 in DNA: TGTGCCAGCACGGCAATAACAGGTTGGGGGCAAGAGACCCAGTACTTC. The chain recombines TRBV2 with TRBJ2-5, with D possibly called TRBD1 or TRBD2 (5 bases each). Germline assignment: CDR1 SNHLY and CDR2 FYNNEI. This CDR3 region has 16 residues. Deletions cut 7 bases from V and 2 bases from J, with 20 bases between. Full variable domain (missing parts from reference TRBV2 and TRBJ2-5): EPEVTQTPSHQVTQMGQEVILRCVPISNHLYFYWYRQILGQKVEFLVSFYNNEISEKSEIFDDQFSVERPDGSNFTLKIRSTKLEDSAMYFCASTAITGWGQETQYFGPGTRLLVL.

This rearrangement joins TRBV20-1 to TRBJ2-1, with TRBD2 as a possible D gene (7 bases). The germline V gene encodes CDR1 DFQATT and CDR2 SNEGSKA (reference sequence). The germline V and J ends were trimmed by 5 bases and 1 base, with 15 bases remaining between them. The CDR3 is 15 residues long. For the CDR3, the DNA is TGCAGTGCTCGACGCGGGGGCAAGTCCTACAATGAGCAGTTCTTC. Translating gives CSARRGGKSYNEQFF.

The V call is TRBV7-6, the J call TRBJ2-1; D ambiguous. The CDR3 loop spans 14 amino acids. Germline V gene sequence: CDR1 SGHVS, CDR2 FNYEAQ. With 2 bases removed from V and 8 bases from J, the gap between germline ends came to 13 bases. The CDR3 sequence: CASSLIVGLHEQFF. CDR3 DNA sequence: TGTGCCAGCAGCTTAATCGTCGGTTTGCATGAGCAGTTCTTC.

A few counts support this clonotype. The rearrangement links TRBV5-1 to TRBJ2-3; possibly TRBD1 or TRBD2 for D (6 bases each). Germline CDR1 and CDR2: SGHRS and YFSETQ. Trimming pared 4 bases from V and 4 bases from J, leaving 13 bases between. The CDR3 runs 14 residues. As DNA, the CDR3 is TGCGCCAGCAGCCGCGGGACAATCCCAGATACGCAGTATTTT. The encoded protein is CASSRGTIPDTQYF.

The V gene is TRBV2, the J gene TRBJ2-3; D is perhaps TRBD1 or TRBD2 (6 bases each). The CDR3 totals 16 residues. CDR1 is SNHLY, CDR2 FYNNEI, per germline. Trimming pared 10 bases from V and 0 bases from J, leaving 20 bases between. The CDR3 region is CATRKGGVWSTDTQYF. In nucleotides, the CDR3 is TGTGCCACTAGGAAGGGGGGCGTATGGAGCACAGATACGCAGTATTTT. Looking up the rest from reference TRBV2 and TRBJ2-3 gives the full variable domain: EPEVTQTPSHQVTQMGQEVILRCVPISNHLYFYWYRQILGQKVEFLVSFYNNEISEKSEIFDDQFSVERPDGSNFTLKIRSTKLEDSAMYFCATRKGGVWSTDTQYFGPGTRLTVL.

This chain connects TRBV5-1 to TRBJ1-2; 9 nucleotides agree with TRBD1. In germline, CDR1 is SGHRS, CDR2 YFSETQ. After removal of 4 bases from V and 4 bases from J, the junction contained 8 bases not matched to a gene. The CDR3 runs 15 residues. CDR3 bases: TGCGCCAGCAGCCCAGGGACAGGGAGGGCCTATGGCTACACCTTC. It yields the protein CASSPGTGRAYGYTF.